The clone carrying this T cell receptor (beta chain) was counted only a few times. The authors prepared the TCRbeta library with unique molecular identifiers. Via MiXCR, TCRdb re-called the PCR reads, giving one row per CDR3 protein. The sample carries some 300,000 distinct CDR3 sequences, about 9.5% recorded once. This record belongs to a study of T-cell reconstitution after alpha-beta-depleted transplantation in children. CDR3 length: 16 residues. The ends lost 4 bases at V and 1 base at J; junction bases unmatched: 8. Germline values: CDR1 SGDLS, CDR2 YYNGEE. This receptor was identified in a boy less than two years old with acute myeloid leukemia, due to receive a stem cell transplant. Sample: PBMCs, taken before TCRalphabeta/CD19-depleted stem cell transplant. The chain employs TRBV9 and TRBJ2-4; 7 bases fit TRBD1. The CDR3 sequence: CASSRQGYGAKNIQYF. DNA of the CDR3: TGTGCCAGCAGCAGACAGGGTTATGGGGCCAAAAACATTCAGTACTTC.